This T cell receptor beta chain was profiled in a study of blood T cell repertoires in COVID-19. In the study overall: Material from acute and convalescent COVID-19 was sourced from the United States, Italy and Spain. Nucleic acid was either cDNA or gDNA, and it came from T cells, B-cell-depleted T cells, or PBMCs.

V lost 5 bases and J 4 bases, leaving 15 bases between the germline ends. The CDR3 has 14 residues. CDR1 is LNHDA and CDR2 is SQIVND in the germline V gene (reference sequence). In the study's own analysis: From reference gene primer amplification, estimates of nucleated cell counts were derived. Measured with immunoSEQ multiplex PCR; TCRdb has only the in-frame clones, and not every one. The DNA gave D and trimming, while V, J and clone size come from that table. The data hold more than 25,000 clones, with roughly 85% observed a single time. This receptor was obtained from a man aged 55 to 70 with active COVID-19. The chain recombines TRBV19 with TRBJ2-7; possibly TRBD2 for D (6 bases). The sample consisted of peripheral blood. In nucleotides, the CDR3 is TGTGCCAGTAGTCAGGGAGGTTCAGCTTACGAGCAGTACTTC. As protein: CASSQGGSAYEQYF. The full variable domain, rest sourced from reference TRBV19 and TRBJ2-7, is DGGITQSPKYLFRKEGQNVTLSCEQNLNHDAMYWYRQDPGQGLRLIYYSQIVNDFQKGDIAEGYSVSREKKESFPLTVTSAQKNPTAFYLCASSQGGSAYEQYFGPGTRLTVT.